These 22 T cell receptor beta chains came from one sample sequenced in a study of shared clonotypes between healthy human individuals. Terminally differentiated effector memory CD45RA+ cells were excluded from the naive CD8 cells, which were CD45RO-negative and positively selected for CCR7. Produced via immunoSEQ multiplex PCR; TCRdb's table is partial and in-frame only. The sample records hundreds of thousands of clones, around 96% being singletons. Specimen: naive CD8+ T cells sorted from blood. These TCRs come from a woman in her 30s in good health.

V usage is TRBV7-9 and J usage is TRBJ2-1, with 13 bases that match TRBD2. Germline lookup yields CDR1 SEHNR and CDR2 FQNEAQ (reference sequence). CDR3 length equals 14 residues. V lost 5 bases to trimming and J lost 7 bases; unmatched junction nucleotides: 2. CDR3: CASSGLAGENEQFF. Written as DNA, the CDR3 is TGTGCCAGCAGCGGACTAGCGGGAGAAAATGAGCAGTTCTTC.

This chain joins TRBV2 and TRBJ2-5; unclear D gene. Germline CDR1 reads SNHLY; CDR2 reads FYNNEI. With 3 bases removed from V and 0 bases from J, the gap between germline ends came to 5 bases. The CDR3 contains 13 residues. CDR3 region: CASSDHNQETQYF. The CDR3 DNA sequence: TGTGCCAGCAGTGATCACAACCAAGAGACCCAGTACTTC.

The chain uses TRBV7-8 and TRBJ2-7; perhaps TRBD2 as D (5 bases). The CDR3 sequence is 18 residues long. Germline lookup yields CDR1 SGHVS and CDR2 FQNEAQ. With 1 base removed from V and 2 bases from J, the gap between germline ends came to 21 bases. The CDR3 bases are TGTGCCAGCAGCTTAGAATTTGCCGGCGGGTGGGGTCCCTACGAGCAGTACTTC. Translation gives CASSLEFAGGWGPYEQYF.

J is TRBJ2-2 and V is TRBV25-1; D is perhaps TRBD1 or TRBD2 (5 bases each). The V gene's germline CDR1 is MGHDK and CDR2 SYGVNS. The CDR3 is 13 amino acids. Trimming removed 1 base from V and 7 bases from J, with 7 bases in between. This CDR3 reads CASSESRGGELFF. As DNA, the CDR3 is TGTGCCAGCAGTGAATCGAGGGGCGGGGAGCTGTTTTTT.

The rearrangement uses TRBV29-1 and TRBJ2-7; TRBD2 matches at 14 bases. The length of the CDR3 is 17 residues. The germline gives CDR1 SQVTM, CDR2 ANQGSEA. Trimming took 4 bases from V and 4 from J; bases not matched to a gene: 12. The CDR3 sequence is CSVAGTSGSRKIYEQYF. CDR3 DNA: TGCAGCGTTGCCGGGACTAGCGGGAGCCGGAAGATTTACGAGCAGTACTTC.

This chain links TRBV6-4 with TRBJ2-7; 9 bases agree with TRBD2. Germline CDR1 MRHNA, CDR2 SNTAGT. This CDR3 region has 18 residues. Losses at the gene ends were 0 bases for V and 2 bases for J; bases not matched to a gene: 11. CDR3 DNA sequence: TGTGCCAGCAGTGACTCAGCTAGGCCGACTAGCGGTCCCTACGAGCAGTACTTC. It yields the protein CASSDSARPTSGPYEQYF.

This chain links TRBV9 with TRBJ2-7, with TRBD2 matching over 10 bases. The V and J ends lost 3 bases and 6 bases, in that order; junction bases with no gene match: 15. Germline CDR1 and CDR2: SGDLS and YYNGEE. The CDR3 sequence is 17 residues long. The CDR3 is CASSAGTGLAGEAEQYF. The CDR3 DNA sequence: TGTGCCAGCAGCGCCGGGACAGGTCTAGCGGGAGAGGCCGAGCAGTACTTC. Together with reference TRBV9 and TRBJ2-7, the CDR3 gives the full variable domain: DSGVTQTPKHLITATGQRVTLRCSPRSGDLSVYWYQQSLDQGLQFLIQYYNGEERAKGNILERFSAQQFPDLHSELNLSSLELGDSALYFCASSAGTGLAGEAEQYFGPGTRLTVT.

The V gene is TRBV18, the J gene TRBJ2-2, with no clear D. Trimming shortened V by 6 bases and J by 1 base, and 12 bases separated the two germline ends. This CDR3 has 15 amino acids. Germline V gene lookup returns CDR1 KGHSH and CDR2 LQKENI. DNA of the CDR3: TGTGCCAGCTCCCACCCCCCAGTGAACACCGGGGAGCTGTTTTTT. It specifies CASSHPPVNTGELFF. The whole variable domain, remainder taken from reference TRBV18 and TRBJ2-2, is NAGVMQNPRHLVRRRGQEARLRCSPMKGHSHVYWYRQLPEEGLKFMVYLQKENIIDESGMPKERFSAEFPKEGPSILRIQQVVRGDSAAYFCASSHPPVNTGELFFGEGSRLTVL.

The genes are TRBV5-4 and TRBJ2-1; 13 bases agree with TRBD2. The CDR3 is 17 residues long. Trimming at V came to 1 base and at J to 3 bases, leaving 4 bases not matched to a gene. Germline CDR1 is SGHNT and CDR2 is YYREEE (reference sequence). The CDR3, as DNA: TGTGCCAGCAGCTTGACTAGCGGGAGGGCGAACTACAATGAGCAGTTCTTC. Protein sequence: CASSLTSGRANYNEQFF.

The rearrangement uses TRBV9 and TRBJ2-3; D might be TRBD2 (6 bases). The CDR3 runs to 15 residues. The V end lost 0 bases, the J end lost 4 bases, and 12 bases lay between the germline ends. Per germline, CDR1 SGDLS and CDR2 YYNGEE. CDR3 bases: TGTGCCAGCAGCGTAGCGGGAGTCCCCCCAGATACGCAGTATTTT. Translating gives CASSVAGVPPDTQYF.

This sequence joins TRBV19 and TRBJ1-1; the D gene is possibly TRBD1 (5 bases). This CDR3 contains 11 residues. Trimming pared 7 bases from V and 8 bases from J, leaving 11 bases between. Germline-derived CDR1 and CDR2 are LNHDA and SQIVND (reference sequence). CDR3 amino acids: CASKEGWEAFF. DNA for the CDR3: TGTGCCAGTAAAGAGGGGTGGGAAGCTTTCTTT.

The rearrangement uses TRBV29-1 and TRBJ2-1; D remains ambiguous. Germline CDR1 reads SQVTM; CDR2 reads ANQGSEA. There are 11 residues in the CDR3. The germline V and J ends were trimmed by 0 bases and 10 bases, with 7 bases remaining between them. CDR3 loop: CSVEEGSEQFF. The CDR3 bases are TGCAGCGTTGAAGAGGGTAGCGAGCAGTTCTTC.

This chain links TRBV29-1 with TRBJ1-4; TRBD1 matches 8 bases. The CDR3 sequence is 15 residues long. CDR1 SQVTM and CDR2 ANQGSEA come from the germline V gene. Trimming at V came to 7 bases and at J to 5 bases, leaving 12 bases not matched to a gene. CDR3 amino acids: CSAMAGGLENEKLFF. As DNA, the CDR3 is TGCAGCGCAATGGCAGGGGGCTTAGAGAATGAAAAACTGTTTTTT.

This clone was counted once. The gene calls are TRBV7-8 and TRBJ2-1; no clear D. Germline lookup yields CDR1 SGHVS and CDR2 FQNEAQ. Trimming pared 1 base from V and 0 bases from J, leaving 10 bases between. The CDR3 is made up of 16 amino acids. The CDR3 bases are TGTGCCAGCAGCTTAGACCCTGGCGGCTCCTACAATGAGCAGTTCTTC. Translated: CASSLDPGGSYNEQFF.

The chain joins TRBV5-6 to TRBJ1-4; no firm D call. CDR3 length: 12 amino acids. Looked up from germline, CDR1 is SGHDT and CDR2 is YYEEEE. With 2 bases removed from V and 8 bases from J, the gap between germline ends came to 7 bases. DNA for the CDR3: TGTGCCAGCAGCTTCAATGGGGAAAAACTGTTTTTT. This encodes CASSFNGEKLFF.

J is TRBJ2-7 and V is TRBV28, with no clear D. This CDR3 is 15 amino acids long. V shed 2 bases and J shed 3 bases, with 14 bases lying between them. Germline assignment: CDR1 MDHEN and CDR2 SYDVKM. The CDR3 DNA follows: TGTGCCAGCAGTTTACAAGTCGGCCAACTCTACGAGCAGTACTTC. It encodes CASSLQVGQLYEQYF.

The rearrangement joins TRBV19 to TRBJ1-6, with D unclear. The CDR3 loop spans 12 amino acids. From germline, CDR1 is LNHDA and CDR2 SQIVND (reference sequence). V was trimmed by 6 bases and J by 8 bases, leaving 8 bases between them. CDR3 nucleotide sequence: TGTGCCAGTAGAGGGAGGTATTCACCCCTCCACTTT. This codes for CASRGRYSPLHF.

V gene TRBV4-1 combines with J gene TRBJ2-1, with D possibly being TRBD2 (5 bases). The CDR3 is made up of 15 amino acids. V lost 3 bases to trimming and J lost 5 bases, with 14 bases between them. From germline, CDR1 is MGHRA and CDR2 YSYEKL. The CDR3 region is CASSQDVEGNNEQFF. Here the CDR3 DNA reads TGCGCCAGCAGCCAGGATGTAGAGGGAAACAATGAGCAGTTCTTC.

The chain has TRBV20-1 and TRBJ2-5; the D is unclear. Germline CDR1 reads DFQATT; CDR2 reads SNEGSKA (reference sequence). The CDR3 covers 10 residues. The V end lost 1 base, the J end lost 5 bases, and 2 bases lay between the germline ends. In DNA, the CDR3 is TGCAGTGCTAGAGTTGAGACCCAGTACTTC. This codes for CSARVETQYF.

This clone was recorded only once. This chain joins TRBV15 and TRBJ1-4; 8 positions match TRBD1. This CDR3 has 16 amino acids. The V gene's germline CDR1 is LNHNV and CDR2 YYDKDF (reference sequence). V trimming: 7 bases; J trimming: 0 bases; junction bases outside the gene matches: 7. CDR3 DNA: TGTGCCACCACTACAGGGGGTATGGCAACTAATGAAAAACTGTTTTTT. Translation: CATTTGGMATNEKLFF.

The chain is built from TRBV1 and TRBJ1-2; the table's D call, TRBD1, was not checked against the DNA. TRBV1 is recorded as a pseudogene. This CDR3 is 16 amino acids long. The chain's CDR3 is CTSSQADRQGSDGYTF. Here the CDR3 DNA reads TGCACCAGCAGCCAAGCCGATAGACAGGGAAGCGATGGCTACACCTTC.

The chain couples TRBV7-9 to TRBJ1-2; D gene unclear. Germline-derived CDR1 and CDR2 are SEHNR and FQNEAQ (reference sequence). The length of the CDR3 is 13 residues. The ends were cut back, 5 bases at V and 4 bases at J, with 11 bases in the middle. The CDR3 sequence: CASSREGIYGYTF. The CDR3 DNA follows: TGTGCCAGCAGCAGAGAGGGAATCTATGGCTACACCTTC.